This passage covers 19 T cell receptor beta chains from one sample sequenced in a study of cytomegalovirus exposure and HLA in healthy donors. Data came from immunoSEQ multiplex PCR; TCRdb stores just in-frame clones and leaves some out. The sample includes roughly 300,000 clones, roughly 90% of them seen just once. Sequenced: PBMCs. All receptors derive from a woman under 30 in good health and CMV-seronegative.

The CDR3 protein is CASSRGLAGGSDSYEQYF. CDR3 nucleotides: TGTGCCAGTAGTAGGGGACTAGCGGGAGGGAGCGATTCATACGAGCAGTACTTC. The rearrangement links TRBV19 to TRBJ2-7; 16 nucleotides align to TRBD2. Trimming cost V 4 bases and J 4 bases; bases outside gene matches: 10. This CDR3 has 18 residues. CDR1 and CDR2 from the germline V gene are LNHDA and SQIVND (reference sequence).

This chain's CDR3 is CASSIDRGYEQYF. In DNA form, the CDR3 reads TGTGCCAGCAGCATCGACAGGGGCTACGAGCAGTACTTC. This chain connects TRBV9 to TRBJ2-7; 8 bases align to TRBD1. CDR1 SGDLS and CDR2 YYNGEE come from the germline V gene. V lost 4 bases and J lost 3; bases outside the gene matches: 3. This CDR3 has 13 amino acids.

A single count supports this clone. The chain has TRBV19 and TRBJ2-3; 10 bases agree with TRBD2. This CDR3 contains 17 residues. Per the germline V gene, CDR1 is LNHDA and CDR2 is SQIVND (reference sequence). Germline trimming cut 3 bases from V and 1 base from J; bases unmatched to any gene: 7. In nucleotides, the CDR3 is TGTGCCAGTAGTATCGGGCGGACTAGCGGAGGCACAGATACGCAGTATTTT. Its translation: CASSIGRTSGGTDTQYF.

CDR3 nucleotide sequence: TGTGCCAGCAGTAGCGGGATCTCCTACGAGCAGTACTTC. Encoded protein: CASSSGISYEQYF. J is TRBJ2-7 and V is TRBV6-5, with 7 bases matching TRBD2. CDR3 size: 13 residues. V lost 5 bases, J lost 0 bases, and 1 base stayed unmatched. Looked up from germline, CDR1 is MNHEY and CDR2 is SVGAGI.

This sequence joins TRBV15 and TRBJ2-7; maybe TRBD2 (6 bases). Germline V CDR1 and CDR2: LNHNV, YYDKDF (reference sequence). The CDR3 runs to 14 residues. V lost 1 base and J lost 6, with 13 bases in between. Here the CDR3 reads CATSRVPGAGEQYF. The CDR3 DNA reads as TGTGCCACCAGCAGAGTCCCAGGAGCGGGCGAGCAGTACTTC.

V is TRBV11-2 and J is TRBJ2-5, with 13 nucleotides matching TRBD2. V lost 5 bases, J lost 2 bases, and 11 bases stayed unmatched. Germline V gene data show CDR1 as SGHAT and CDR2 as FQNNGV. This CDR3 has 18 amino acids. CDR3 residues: CASSQWGLAGSRQETQYF. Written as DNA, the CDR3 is TGTGCCAGCAGCCAATGGGGACTAGCGGGATCCAGGCAAGAGACCCAGTACTTC. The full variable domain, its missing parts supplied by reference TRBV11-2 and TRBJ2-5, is EAGVAQSPRYKIIEKRQSVAFWCNPISGHATLYWYQQILGQGPKLLIQFQNNGVVDDSQLPKDRFSAERLKGVDSTLKIQPAKLEDSAVYLCASSQWGLAGSRQETQYFGPGTRLLVL.

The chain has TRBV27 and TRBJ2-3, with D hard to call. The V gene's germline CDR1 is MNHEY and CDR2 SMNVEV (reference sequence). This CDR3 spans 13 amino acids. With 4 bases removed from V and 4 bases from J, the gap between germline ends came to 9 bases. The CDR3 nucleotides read TGTGCCAGCAGTTGGCAGGTCCCAGATACGCAGTATTTT. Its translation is CASSWQVPDTQYF.

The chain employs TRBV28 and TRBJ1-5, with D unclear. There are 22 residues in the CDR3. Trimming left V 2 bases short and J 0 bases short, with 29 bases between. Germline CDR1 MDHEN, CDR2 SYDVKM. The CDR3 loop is CASSLPRNLPWESPPSNQPQHF. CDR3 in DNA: TGTGCCAGCAGTTTACCACGAAACCTGCCTTGGGAGAGCCCCCCTAGCAATCAGCCCCAGCATTTT.

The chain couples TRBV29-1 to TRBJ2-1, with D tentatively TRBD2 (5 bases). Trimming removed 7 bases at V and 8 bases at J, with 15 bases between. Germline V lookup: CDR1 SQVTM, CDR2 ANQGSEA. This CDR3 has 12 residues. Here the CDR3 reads CSDQNGGDEQFF. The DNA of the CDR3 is TGCAGCGACCAAAACGGAGGAGATGAGCAGTTCTTC.

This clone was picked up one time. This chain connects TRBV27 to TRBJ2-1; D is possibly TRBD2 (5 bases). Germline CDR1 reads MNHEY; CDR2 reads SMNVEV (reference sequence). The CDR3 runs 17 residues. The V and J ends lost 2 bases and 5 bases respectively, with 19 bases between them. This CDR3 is CASSLMRLFEGNNEQFF. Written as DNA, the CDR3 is TGTGCCAGCAGTTTAATGCGTTTATTTGAGGGAAACAATGAGCAGTTCTTC.

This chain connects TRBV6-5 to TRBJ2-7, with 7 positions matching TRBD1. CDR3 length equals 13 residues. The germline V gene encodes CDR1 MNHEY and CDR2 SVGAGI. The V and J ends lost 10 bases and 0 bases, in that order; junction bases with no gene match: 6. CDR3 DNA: TGTGCCACGAAGACAGGGAGCTCCTACGAGCAGTACTTC. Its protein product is CATKTGSSYEQYF.

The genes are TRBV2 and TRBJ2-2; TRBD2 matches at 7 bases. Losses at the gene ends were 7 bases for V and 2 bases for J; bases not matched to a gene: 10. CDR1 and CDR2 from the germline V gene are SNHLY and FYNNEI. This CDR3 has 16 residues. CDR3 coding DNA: TGTGCCAGCAAAGCCGGGAGGTCCCTAAACACCGGGGAGCTGTTTTTT. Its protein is CASKAGRSLNTGELFF.

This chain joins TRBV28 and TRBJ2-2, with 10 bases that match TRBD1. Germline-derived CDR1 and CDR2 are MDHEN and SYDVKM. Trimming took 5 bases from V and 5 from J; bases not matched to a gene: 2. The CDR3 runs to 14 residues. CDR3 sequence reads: CASSDRGRTGELFF. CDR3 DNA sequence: TGTGCCAGCAGTGACAGGGGGCGTACCGGGGAGCTGTTTTTT. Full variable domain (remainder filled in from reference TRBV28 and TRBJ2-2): DVKVTQSSRYLVKRTGEKVFLECVQDMDHENMFWYRQDPGLGLRLIYFSYDVKMKEKGDIPEGYSVSREKKERFSLILESASTNQTSMYLCASSDRGRTGELFFGEGSRLTVL.

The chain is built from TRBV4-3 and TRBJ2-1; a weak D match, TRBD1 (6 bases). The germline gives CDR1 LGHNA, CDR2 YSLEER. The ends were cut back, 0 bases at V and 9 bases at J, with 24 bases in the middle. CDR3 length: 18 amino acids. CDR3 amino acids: CASSQDFSYRVSDFEQFF. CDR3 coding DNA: TGCGCCAGCAGCCAAGATTTTTCGTACAGGGTCTCGGATTTTGAGCAGTTCTTC.

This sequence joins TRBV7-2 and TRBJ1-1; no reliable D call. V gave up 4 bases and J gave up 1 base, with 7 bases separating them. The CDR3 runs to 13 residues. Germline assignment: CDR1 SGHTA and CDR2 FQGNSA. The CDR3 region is CASSSLSNTEAFF. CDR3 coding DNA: TGTGCCAGCAGCTCCCTATCGAACACTGAAGCTTTCTTT.

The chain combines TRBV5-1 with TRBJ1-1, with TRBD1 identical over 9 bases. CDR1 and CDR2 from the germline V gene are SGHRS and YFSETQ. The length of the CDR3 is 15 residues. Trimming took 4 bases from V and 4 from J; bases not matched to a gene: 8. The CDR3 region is CASSATGGVGTEAFF. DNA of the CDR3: TGCGCCAGCAGCGCCACAGGGGGCGTAGGCACTGAAGCTTTCTTT.

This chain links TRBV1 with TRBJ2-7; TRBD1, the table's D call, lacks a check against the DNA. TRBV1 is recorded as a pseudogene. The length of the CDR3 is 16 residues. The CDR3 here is CTSSQPRTGGAYEQYF. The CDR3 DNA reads TGCACCAGCAGCCAACCAAGGACAGGGGGTGCCTACGAGCAGTACTTC.

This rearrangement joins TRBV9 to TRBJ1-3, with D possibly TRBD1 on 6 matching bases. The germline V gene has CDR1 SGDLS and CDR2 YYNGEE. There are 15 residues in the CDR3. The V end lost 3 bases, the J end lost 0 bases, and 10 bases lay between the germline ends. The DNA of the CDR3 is TGTGCCAGCAGCGCAACAGGGTTCTCTGGAAACACCATATATTTT. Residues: CASSATGFSGNTIYF.

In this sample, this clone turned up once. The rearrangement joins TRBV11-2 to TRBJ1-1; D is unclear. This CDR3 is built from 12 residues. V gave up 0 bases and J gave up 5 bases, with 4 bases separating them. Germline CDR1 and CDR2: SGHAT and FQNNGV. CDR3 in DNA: TGTGCCAGCAGCTTAGATCGGACTGAAGCTTTCTTT. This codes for CASSLDRTEAFF.